This T cell receptor (beta chain) was sequenced during a study of shared clonotypes between healthy human individuals. Germline CDR1 is SGHVS and CDR2 is FQNEAQ. The CDR3 extends over 14 amino acids. The V and J ends lost 5 bases and 0 bases respectively, with 11 bases between them. General observations from the study: The sharing of approximately 5.1% of naive CD4 clonotypes was seen across several donors.

As handled by the study authors: In the immunoSEQ data, sequences were junction-only and lacked quality scores, so filtering differed. Using immunoSEQ multiplex PCR, the repertoire was profiled, and TCRdb retains in-frame clones only, with some absent. V, J and clone size are taken as reported in that table, and D and trimming were inferred from the DNA itself. This table has more than 2 million clones, 85% to 95% appearing once. Comment on this clone: Its antigen is currently unknown.

This sequence originates from a man aged 18 to 29 in good health. Sequencing input: naive CD4+ T cells sorted from blood. Noted subset: CD45RA+ positively selected. V is TRBV7-8 and J is TRBJ2-7, with a possible D match to TRBD1 (6 bases). The CDR3: CASSPRDTSYEQYF. CDR3 sequence (DNA): TGTGCCAGCAGCCCACGGGACACCTCCTACGAGCAGTACTTC.